This section outlines one TCR beta chain sequence together with its context. This CDR3 comprises 16 residues. J lost 4 bases, V lost 2 bases, and 5 bases had no gene match. The germline V gene has CDR1 LGHNT and CDR2 FRNRAP. This record belongs to a study of blood T cell repertoires in COVID-19. Across the whole study: There were acute and convalescent COVID-19 samples, and they came from the United States, Italy and Spain. PBMCs, B-cell-depleted T cells, or T cells provided the cDNA or gDNA that made up the material.

As processed by the authors: Counts of nucleated cells, estimated from reference gene primer amplification, were obtained. Method: immunoSEQ multiplex PCR; TCRdb's copy keeps in-frame clones and lacks some. The V and J calls and the clone size are those of that table, but D and trimming were determined from the DNA. The repertoire holds hundreds of thousands of clones, with roughly 84% as singletons. The sequence was collected from a man aged 35 to 55 with acute or convalescent COVID-19. V is TRBV12-5 and J is TRBJ1-4, with 9 positions matching TRBD1. Sequencing was carried out using peripheral blood. CDR3 nucleotide sequence: TGTGCTAGTGGTTTGAGAACAGGGGGCCTTAATGAAAAACTGTTTTTT. Protein product: CASGLRTGGLNEKLFF.